The T cell receptor (beta chain) described here comes from a study of shared clonotypes between healthy human individuals. General study findings and limits: The four-donor shared clonotypes exceeded non-shared clonotypes in generation probability, with non-shared ones scoring lower.

Authors' data handling: ImmunoSEQ supplied junction-only sequences lacking quality scores, so filtering was different. Clones were sequenced by immunoSEQ multiplex PCR, and TCRdb holds only the in-frame ones, with some missing. V and J calls and clone size are copied from that table; D and trimming were computed from the DNA. Of some 2,500,000 clones in the sample, roughly 93% were seen once. A word on this clone: Its antigen remains unidentified.

Germline V CDR1 and CDR2: MNHEY, SVGAGI. This CDR3 has 14 residues. Trimming cost V 5 bases and J 4 bases, with 12 bases left between them. The specimen was naive CD4+ T cells from PBMCs. The subset was: CD45RA+ positively selected. The chain is built from TRBV6-5 and TRBJ2-1; possibly TRBD2 for D (5 bases). The TCR originated in a man aged 18 to 29 in good health. Some clones in this sample may be carry-over from other donors' samples. CDR3 region: CASSTRRTYNEQFF. The DNA of the CDR3 is TGTGCCAGCAGTACGAGGAGGACGTACAATGAGCAGTTCTTC.